This TCR beta chain was recorded in a study of human T cells and chemical hapten exposure. Documented time point: patch test 3, about 24 weeks after DPC sensitization. Stated treatment: therapeutic diphenylcyclopropenone sensitization with weekly scalp DPC. MiXCR, applied by TCRdb to the RACE reads, yields one record per CDR3 protein. The sample lists 95,000 to 150,000 distinct CDR3 sequences, about 11% occurring once. The germline V gene encodes CDR1 MNHNY and CDR2 SVGAGI (reference sequence). This CDR3 is 14 amino acids long. V was shortened by 4 bases and J by 7 bases, with 16 bases between the two germline ends.

The specimen comprised whole blood, sampled in connection with sensitization to the hapten diphenylcyclopropenone (DPC). The clonotype comes from a woman aged 45 to 65 with alopecia areata. Some clones in this sample may be carry-over from other donors' samples. The chain has TRBV6-6 and TRBJ1-2; TRBD1 might be the D (5 bases). The CDR3 loop reads CASSWGDGAAGYTF. As DNA, the CDR3 is TGTGCCAGCAGTTGGGGGGACGGGGCCGCTGGCTACACCTTC.